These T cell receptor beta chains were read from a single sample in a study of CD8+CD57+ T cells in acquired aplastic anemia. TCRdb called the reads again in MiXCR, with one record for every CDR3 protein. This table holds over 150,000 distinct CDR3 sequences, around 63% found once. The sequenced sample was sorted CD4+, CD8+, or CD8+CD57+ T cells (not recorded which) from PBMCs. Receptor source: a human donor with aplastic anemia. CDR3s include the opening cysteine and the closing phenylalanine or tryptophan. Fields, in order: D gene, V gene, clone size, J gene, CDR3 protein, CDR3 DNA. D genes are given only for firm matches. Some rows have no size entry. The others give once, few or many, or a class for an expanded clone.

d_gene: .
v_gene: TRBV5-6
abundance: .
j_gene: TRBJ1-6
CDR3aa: CASSFWTDRSLHF
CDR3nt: TGTGCCAGCAGCTTTTGGACAGATCGGTCCCTCCACTTT

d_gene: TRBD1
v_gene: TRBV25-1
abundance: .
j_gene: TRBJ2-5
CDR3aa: CASSVGQGVDYQETQYF
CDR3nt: TGTGCCAGCAGTGTCGGACAGGGGGTCGACTACCAAGAGACCCAGTACTTC

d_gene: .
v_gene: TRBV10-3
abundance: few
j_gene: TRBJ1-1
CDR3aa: CAIRKAGQEAFF
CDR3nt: TGTGCCATCAGGAAAGCCGGACAGGAAGCTTTCTTT

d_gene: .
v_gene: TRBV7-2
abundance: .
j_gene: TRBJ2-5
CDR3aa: CASRDAETQYF
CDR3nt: TGTGCCAGTAGAGATGCAGAGACCCAGTACTTC

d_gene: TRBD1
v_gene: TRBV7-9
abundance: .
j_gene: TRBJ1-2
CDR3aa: CASSYQGQGADGYTF
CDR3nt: TGTGCCAGCAGCTACCAGGGACAGGGGGCCGATGGCTACACCTTC

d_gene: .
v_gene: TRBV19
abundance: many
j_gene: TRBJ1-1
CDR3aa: CASSIDAGNTEAFF
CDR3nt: TGTGCCAGTAGTATAGATGCCGGGAACACTGAAGCTTTCTTT

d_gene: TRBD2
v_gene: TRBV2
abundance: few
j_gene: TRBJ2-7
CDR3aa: CASSAMTLAGGEQYF
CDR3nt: TGTGCCAGCAGCGCTATGACACTAGCGGGGGGCGAGCAGTACTTC

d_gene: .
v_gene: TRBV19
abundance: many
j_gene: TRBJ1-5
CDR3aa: CASSIGQGPNQPQHF
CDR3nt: TGTGCCAGTAGTATAGGTCAGGGGCCTAATCAGCCCCAGCATTTT

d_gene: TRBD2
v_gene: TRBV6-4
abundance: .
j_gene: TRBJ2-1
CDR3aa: CASGTTPNNEQFF
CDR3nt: TGTGCCAGCGGGACTACCCCAAACAATGAGCAGTTCTTC

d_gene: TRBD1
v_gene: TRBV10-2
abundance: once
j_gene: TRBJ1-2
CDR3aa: CASSLQGESSNGYTF
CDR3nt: TGCGCCAGCAGTCTACAGGGGGAGTCGTCGAATGGCTACACCTTC

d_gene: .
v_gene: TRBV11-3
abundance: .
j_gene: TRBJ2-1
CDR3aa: CASSPDSNEQCF
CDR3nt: TGTGCCAGCAGCCCGGACAGCAATGAGCAGTGCTTC

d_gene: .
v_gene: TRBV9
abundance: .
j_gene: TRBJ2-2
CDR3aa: CASSLGRGSYTGELFF
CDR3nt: TGTGCCAGCAGCTTAGGCCGCGGGTCCTACACCGGGGAGCTGTTTTTT

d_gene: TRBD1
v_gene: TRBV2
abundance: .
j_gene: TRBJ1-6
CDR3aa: CASSLGPLQGAPLHF
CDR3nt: TGTGCCAGCTCCTTGGGTCCATTACAGGGGGCACCCCTCCACTTT

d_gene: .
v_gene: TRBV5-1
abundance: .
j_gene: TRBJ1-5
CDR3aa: CASSPDYNQPQHF
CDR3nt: TGTGCCAGCAGCCCGGACTACAATCAGCCCCAGCATTTT

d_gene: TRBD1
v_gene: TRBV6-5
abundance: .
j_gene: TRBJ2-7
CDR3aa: CASSADREEQYF
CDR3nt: TGTGCCAGCAGTGCCGACAGGGAGGAGCAGTACTTC

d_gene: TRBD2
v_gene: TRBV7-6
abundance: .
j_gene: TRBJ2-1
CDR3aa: CASSLVASGGGEQFF
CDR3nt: TGTGCCAGCAGCTTAGTGGCTAGCGGGGGGGGTGAGCAGTTCTTC

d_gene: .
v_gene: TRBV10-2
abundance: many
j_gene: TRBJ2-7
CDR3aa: CASRDSIWEQYF
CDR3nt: TGCGCCAGCAGGGACTCCATCTGGGAGCAGTACTTC

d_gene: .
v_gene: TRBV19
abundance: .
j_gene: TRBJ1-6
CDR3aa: CASSILGGGYNQPLHF
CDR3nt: TGTGCCAGTAGTATTTTGGGCGGAGGATACAACCAACCCCTCCACTTT

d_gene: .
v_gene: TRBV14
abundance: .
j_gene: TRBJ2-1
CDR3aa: CASSDPGGVSGNEQFF
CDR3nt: TGTGCCAGCAGCGATCCCGGAGGGGTTTCAGGCAATGAGCAGTTCTTC

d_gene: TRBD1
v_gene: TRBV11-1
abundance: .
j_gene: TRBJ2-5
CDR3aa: CASSKGAGTQETQYF
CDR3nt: TGTGCCAGCAGCAAGGGGGCAGGAACCCAAGAGACCCAGTACTTC

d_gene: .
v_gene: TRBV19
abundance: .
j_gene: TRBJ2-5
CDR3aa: CASSLGALVETQYF
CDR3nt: TGTGCCAGTAGTTTAGGGGCTTTGGTGGAGACCCAGTACTTC

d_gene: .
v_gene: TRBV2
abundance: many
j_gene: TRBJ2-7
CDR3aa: CASSGLEQYF
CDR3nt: TGTGCCAGCAGTGGTCTCGAGCAGTACTTC

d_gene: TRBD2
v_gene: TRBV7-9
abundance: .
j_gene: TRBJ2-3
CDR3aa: CASSSHPGLASPDTQYF
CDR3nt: TGTGCCAGCAGCTCCCACCCGGGACTAGCTAGCCCAGATACGCAGTATTTT

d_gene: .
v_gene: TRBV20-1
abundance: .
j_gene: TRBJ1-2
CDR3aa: CSAPIRGRYGYTF
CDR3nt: TGCAGTGCCCCGATCCGGGGAAGGTATGGCTACACCTTC

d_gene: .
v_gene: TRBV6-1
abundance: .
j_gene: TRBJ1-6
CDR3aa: CASSVDRSPLHF
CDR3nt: TGTGCCAGCAGTGTTGACCGGTCACCCCTCCACTTT

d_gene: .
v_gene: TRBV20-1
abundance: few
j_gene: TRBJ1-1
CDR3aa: CSASVGMNTEAFF
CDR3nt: TGCAGTGCTTCGGTTGGTATGAACACTGAAGCTTTCTTT

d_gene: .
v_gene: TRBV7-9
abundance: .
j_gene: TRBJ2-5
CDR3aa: CATETQYF
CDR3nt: TGTGCCACAGAGACCCAGTACTTC

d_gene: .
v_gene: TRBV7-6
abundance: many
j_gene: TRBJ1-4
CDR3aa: CASSLGSEKLFF
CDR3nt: TGTGCCAGCAGCTTAGGGAGTGAAAAACTGTTTTTT

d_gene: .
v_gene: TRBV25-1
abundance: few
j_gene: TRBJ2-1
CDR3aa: CASSPRLGQDDEQFF
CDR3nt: TGTGCCAGCAGTCCCCGCCTAGGTCAGGACGATGAGCAGTTCTTC

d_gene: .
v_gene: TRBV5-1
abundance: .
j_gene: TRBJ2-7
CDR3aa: CASTSGGGPSEQYF
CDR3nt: TGCGCCAGCACCTCGGGAGGGGGCCCGAGCGAGCAGTACTTC

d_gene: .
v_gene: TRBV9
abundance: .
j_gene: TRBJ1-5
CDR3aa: CASSAQGNNQPQHF
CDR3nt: TGCGCCAGCAGTGCGCAGGGAAACAATCAGCCCCAGCATTTT

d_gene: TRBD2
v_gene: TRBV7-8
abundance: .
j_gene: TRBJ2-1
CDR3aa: CASRRLADYNEQFF
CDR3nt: TGTGCCAGCCGCAGACTAGCAGACTACAATGAGCAGTTCTTC

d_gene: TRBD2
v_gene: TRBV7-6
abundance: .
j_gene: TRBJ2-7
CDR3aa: CASRSGGASGAEQYF
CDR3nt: TGTGCCAGCAGATCGGGAGGTGCTAGCGGGGCCGAGCAGTACTTC

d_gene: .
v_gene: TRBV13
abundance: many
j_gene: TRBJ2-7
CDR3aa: CASGGPYEQYF
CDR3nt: TGTGCCAGCGGGGGGCCCTACGAGCAGTACTTC

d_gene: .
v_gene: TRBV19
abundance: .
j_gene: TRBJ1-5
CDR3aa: CASSIPGTTNQPQHF
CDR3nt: TGTGCCAGTAGTATCCCAGGGACTACCAATCAGCCCCAGCATTTT

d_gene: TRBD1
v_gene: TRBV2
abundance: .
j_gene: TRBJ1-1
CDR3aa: CASKVTGVTEAFF
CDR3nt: TGTGCCAGCAAGGTGACAGGGGTTACTGAAGCTTTCTTT

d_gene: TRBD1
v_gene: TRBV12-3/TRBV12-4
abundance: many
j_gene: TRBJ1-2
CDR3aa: CASSWGAGGKGYTF
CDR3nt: TGTGCCAGCAGTTGGGGGGCAGGGGGAAAAGGCTACACCTTC

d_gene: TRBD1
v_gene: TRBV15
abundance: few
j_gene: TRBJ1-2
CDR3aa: CATSLDRGYGYTF
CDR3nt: TGTGCCACCAGCCTCGACAGGGGGTATGGCTACACCTTC

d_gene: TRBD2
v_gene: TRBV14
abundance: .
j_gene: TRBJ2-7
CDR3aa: CASSAFGGAYEQYF
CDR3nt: TGTGCCAGCAGCGCGTTCGGGGGGGCCTACGAGCAGTACTTC

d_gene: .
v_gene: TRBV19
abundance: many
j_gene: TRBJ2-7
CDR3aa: CATATPYRSEQYF
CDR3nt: TGTGCCACCGCGACCCCATACCGCTCCGAGCAGTACTTC

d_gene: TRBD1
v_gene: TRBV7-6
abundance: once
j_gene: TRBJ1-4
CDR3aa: CASSPRPGTGQLFF
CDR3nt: TGTGCCAGCAGCCCACGTCCCGGGACAGGGCAACTGTTTTTT

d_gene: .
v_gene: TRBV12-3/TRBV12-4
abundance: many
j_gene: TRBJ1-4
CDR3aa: CASSLEDREKLFF
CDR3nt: TGTGCCAGCAGTTTAGAGGACCGGGAAAAACTGTTTTTT

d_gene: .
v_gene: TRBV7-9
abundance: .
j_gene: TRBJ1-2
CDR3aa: CASSSRPGGYTF
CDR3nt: TGTGCCAGCAGCTCCCGGCCGGGTGGCTACACCTTC

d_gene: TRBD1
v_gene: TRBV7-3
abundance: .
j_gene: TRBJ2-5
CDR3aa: CASSLEVGTGARETQYF
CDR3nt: TGTGCCAGCAGCTTGGAAGTCGGGACAGGGGCTCGAGAGACCCAGTACTTC

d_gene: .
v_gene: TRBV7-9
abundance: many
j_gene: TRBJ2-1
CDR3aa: CASSWLGQGRNNEQFF
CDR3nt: TGTGCCAGCAGCTGGTTAGGGCAGGGGAGGAACAATGAGCAGTTCTTC

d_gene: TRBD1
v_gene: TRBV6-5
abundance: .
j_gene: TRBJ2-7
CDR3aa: CASSSTTLDRGHEQYF
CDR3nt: TGTGCCAGCAGTTCTACGACCCTTGACAGGGGCCACGAGCAGTACTTC

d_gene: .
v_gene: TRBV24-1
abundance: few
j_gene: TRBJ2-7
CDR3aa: CATSDLDKQYF
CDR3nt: TGTGCCACCAGTGATTTGGACAAGCAGTACTTC

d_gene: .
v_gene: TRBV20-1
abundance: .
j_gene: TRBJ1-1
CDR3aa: CSARGLGGTEAFF
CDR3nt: TGCAGTGCTAGGGGCTTAGGAGGCACTGAAGCTTTCTTT

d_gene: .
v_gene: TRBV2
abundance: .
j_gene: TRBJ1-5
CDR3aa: CASSARQSNQPQHF
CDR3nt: TGTGCCAGCAGTGCCCGACAGAGCAATCAGCCCCAGCATTTT

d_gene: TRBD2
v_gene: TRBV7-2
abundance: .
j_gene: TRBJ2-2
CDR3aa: CASSPSREAGELFF
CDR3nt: TGTGCCAGCAGCCCTTCCCGGGAGGCCGGGGAGCTGTTTTTT

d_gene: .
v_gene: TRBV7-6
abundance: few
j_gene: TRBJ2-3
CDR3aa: CASSLGLANGFTDTQYF
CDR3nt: TGTGCCAGCAGCTTAGGTCTAGCGAATGGATTCACAGATACGCAGTATTTT

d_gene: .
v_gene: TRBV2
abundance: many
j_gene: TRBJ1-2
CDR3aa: CASSDSTYGYTF
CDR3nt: TGTGCCAGCAGTGACTCCACCTATGGCTACACCTTC

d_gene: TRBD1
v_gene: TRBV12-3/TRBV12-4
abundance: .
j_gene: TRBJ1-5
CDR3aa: CTSSFTQGQGAAQPQHF
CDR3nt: TGTACCAGCAGTTTTACGCAGGGACAGGGGGCCGCTCAGCCCCAGCATTTT

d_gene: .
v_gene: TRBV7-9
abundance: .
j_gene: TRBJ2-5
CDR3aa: CASSQRDNQETQYF
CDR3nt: TGTGCCAGCAGCCAAAGGGACAACCAAGAGACCCAGTACTTC

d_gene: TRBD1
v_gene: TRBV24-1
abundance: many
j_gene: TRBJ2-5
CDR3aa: CATSDWNRGETQYF
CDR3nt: TGTGCCACCAGTGATTGGAACAGGGGTGAGACCCAGTACTTC